Listed here are 8 T cell receptor beta chains from one sample, sequenced in a study of shared clonotypes between healthy human individuals. The protocol was immunoSEQ multiplex PCR, while the TCRdb copy is restricted to in-frame clones and leaves out a portion. This table has 150,000 to 200,000 clones, approximately 95% appearing once. The sequenced sample was naive CD4+ T cells sorted from blood. The subset here: CD45RA+ positively selected. The receptors derive from a woman aged 25 to 39 in good health.

The V and J genes are TRBV9 and TRBJ2-7, with TRBD1 as a possible D gene (5 bases). V was trimmed by 3 bases and J by 2 bases, leaving 18 bases between them. The length of the CDR3 is 16 residues. Germline values: CDR1 SGDLS, CDR2 YYNGEE. This chain's CDR3 is CASSEGMRQVAYEQYF. The CDR3 coding sequence is TGTGCCAGCAGCGAGGGGATGAGGCAGGTCGCCTACGAGCAGTACTTC. The variable domain in full, with the rest retrieved from reference TRBV9 and TRBJ2-7, is DSGVTQTPKHLITATGQRVTLRCSPRSGDLSVYWYQQSLDQGLQFLIQYYNGEERAKGNILERFSAQQFPDLHSELNLSSLELGDSALYFCASSEGMRQVAYEQYFGPGTRLTVT.

In its sample, this clone was seen once. The rearrangement uses TRBV5-6 and TRBJ1-1, with unresolved D. Trimming removed 3 bases at V and 5 bases at J, with 14 bases between. CDR1 SGHDT and CDR2 YYEEEE come from the germline V gene. This CDR3 spans 14 amino acids. The CDR3 is CASSSVLVGTEAFF. CDR3 DNA sequence: TGTGCCAGCAGCTCCGTCTTGGTAGGAACTGAAGCTTTCTTT.

J is TRBJ2-1 and V is TRBV12-5; D possibly uses TRBD1 or TRBD2 (5 bases each). Germline CDR1 LGHNT, CDR2 FRNRAP. Trimming pared 5 bases from V and 5 bases from J, leaving 16 bases between. The CDR3 covers 15 residues. CDR3 DNA: TGTGCTAGTGGTCCCGGGACCACGGAGGACAATGAGCAGTTCTTC. It translates to CASGPGTTEDNEQFF.

The chain couples TRBV18 to TRBJ1-1; 7 positions agree with TRBD1. CDR3 size: 14 residues. V trimming: 5 bases; J trimming: 5 bases; junction bases outside the gene matches: 8. Germline lookup yields CDR1 KGHSH and CDR2 LQKENI. CDR3 sequence (DNA): TGTGCCAGCTCAACCGACAGGGTAAGGACTGAAGCTTTCTTT. This codes for CASSTDRVRTEAFF.

The V gene is TRBV6-5, the J gene TRBJ2-5, with 8 bases matching TRBD1. V trimming: 6 bases; J trimming: 4 bases; junction bases outside the gene matches: 4. The CDR3 runs to 13 residues. Germline loops: CDR1 MNHEY, CDR2 SVGAGI. CDR3 protein: CASRRQGTETQYF. CDR3 DNA sequence: TGTGCCAGCAGGAGACAGGGGACAGAGACCCAGTACTTC.

The V gene is TRBV6-5, the J gene TRBJ1-5, with 7 bases matching TRBD1. The germline CDR1 and CDR2 sequences are MNHEY and SVGAGI. J lost 5 bases, V lost 6 bases, and 10 bases had no gene match. The length of the CDR3 is 15 residues. The DNA for the CDR3 is TGTGCCAGCAGACCCCTCGACAGGGATGATCAGCCCCAGCATTTT. Encoded protein: CASRPLDRDDQPQHF.

This chain connects TRBV30 to TRBJ2-7, with D perhaps matching TRBD1 or TRBD2 (6 bases each). The germline CDR1 and CDR2 sequences are GTSNPN and SVGIG (reference sequence). The CDR3 consists of 15 residues. V was trimmed by 0 bases and J by 6 bases, leaving 18 bases between them. The CDR3 loop reads CAWSVGRGGLGEQYF. The CDR3, as DNA: TGTGCCTGGAGTGTAGGGCGAGGGGGGCTCGGCGAGCAGTACTTC.

This clone was recorded once. The chain employs TRBV19 and TRBJ2-3, with D perhaps being TRBD1 or TRBD2 (5 bases each). V lost 4 bases, J lost 4 bases, and 9 bases lay in between. The V gene's germline CDR1 is LNHDA and CDR2 SQIVND (reference sequence). The CDR3 runs to 13 residues. CDR3 sequence: CASSRGIPDTQYF. DNA for the CDR3: TGTGCCAGTAGTAGGGGGATACCAGATACGCAGTATTTT.